This T cell receptor (beta chain) was sequenced in a study of beta chain features in type 1 diabetes. Expressed TCRB transcripts were sequenced after all isolated RNA was converted to cDNA. Clones were read by immunoSEQ multiplex PCR, and TCRdb kept only the in-frame ones, dropping some. The table records 200,000 to 250,000 clones, 9.6% of them present only once. The CDR3 is 13 residues long. CDR1 and CDR2 (germline): GTSNPN, SVGIG (reference sequence). V lost 0 bases, J lost 8 bases, and 5 bases stayed unmatched. This TCR came from a woman between 18 and 29 years old in good health. Source material: naive CD4+ T cells from blood. V is TRBV30 and J is TRBJ1-2, with 8 bases lining up with TRBD1. The CDR3 loop reads CAWSVAQGGGYTF. The CDR3 DNA is TGTGCCTGGAGTGTAGCACAGGGGGGCGGCTACACCTTC.